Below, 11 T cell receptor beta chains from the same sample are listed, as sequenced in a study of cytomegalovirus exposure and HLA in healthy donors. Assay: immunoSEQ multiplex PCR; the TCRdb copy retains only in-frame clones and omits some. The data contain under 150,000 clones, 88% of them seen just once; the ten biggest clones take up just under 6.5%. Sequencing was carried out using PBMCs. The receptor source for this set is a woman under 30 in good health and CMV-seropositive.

The chain's CDR3 is CASSLAKPHRDEQYF. The DNA for the CDR3 is TGTGCCAGCAGCTTAGCCAAACCGCACAGGGACGAGCAGTACTTC. V usage is TRBV7-9 and J usage is TRBJ2-7, with D possibly matching TRBD1 (6 bases). V lost 0 bases to trimming and J lost 5 bases, with 14 bases between them. CDR3 length equals 15 residues. Germline CDR1 and CDR2: SEHNR and FQNEAQ (reference sequence).

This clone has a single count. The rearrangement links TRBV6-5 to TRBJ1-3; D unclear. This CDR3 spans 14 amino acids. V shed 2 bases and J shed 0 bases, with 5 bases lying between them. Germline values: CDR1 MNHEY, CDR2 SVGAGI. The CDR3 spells CASSYSRSGNTIYF. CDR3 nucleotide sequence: TGTGCCAGCAGTTACAGCCGCTCTGGAAACACCATATATTTT.

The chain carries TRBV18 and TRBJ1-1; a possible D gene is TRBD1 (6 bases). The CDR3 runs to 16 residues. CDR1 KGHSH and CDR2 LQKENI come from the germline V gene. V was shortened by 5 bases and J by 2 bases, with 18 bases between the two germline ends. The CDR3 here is CASSECTGCYNTEAFF. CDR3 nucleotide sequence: TGTGCCAGCTCAGAATGCACAGGGTGTTATAACACTGAAGCTTTCTTT. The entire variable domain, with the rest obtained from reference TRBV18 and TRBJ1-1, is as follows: NAGVMQNPRHLVRRRGQEARLRCSPMKGHSHVYWYRQLPEEGLKFMVYLQKENIIDESGMPKERFSAEFPKEGPSILRIQQVVRGDSAAYFCASSECTGCYNTEAFFGQGTRLTVV.

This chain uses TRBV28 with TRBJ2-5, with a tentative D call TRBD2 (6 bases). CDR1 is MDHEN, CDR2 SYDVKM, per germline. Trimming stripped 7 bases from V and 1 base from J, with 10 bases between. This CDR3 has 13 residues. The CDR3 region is CASKGTSQETQYF. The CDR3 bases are TGTGCCAGCAAAGGGACTTCCCAAGAGACCCAGTACTTC.

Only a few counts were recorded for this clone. This CDR3 is CASSLEGRRGDYGYTF. CDR3 nucleotide sequence: TGTGCCAGCAGCTTAGAAGGCCGTCGGGGTGACTATGGCTACACCTTC. The chain carries TRBV11-3 and TRBJ1-2; D remains unclear. Trimming took off 0 bases at V and 3 bases at J, with 14 bases between the two ends. CDR1 and CDR2 from the germline V gene are SGHNT and YENEEA. This CDR3 has 16 amino acids.

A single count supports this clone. The CDR3 region has the DNA TGTGCCAGCAGCTTTGTATCGGGCTATGGCTACACCTTC. As protein: CASSFVSGYGYTF. The chain is built from TRBV5-6 and TRBJ1-2; D unclear. Trimming removed 2 bases from V and 4 bases from J, with 9 bases in between. This CDR3 has 13 residues. Germline V gene sequence: CDR1 SGHDT, CDR2 YYEEEE.

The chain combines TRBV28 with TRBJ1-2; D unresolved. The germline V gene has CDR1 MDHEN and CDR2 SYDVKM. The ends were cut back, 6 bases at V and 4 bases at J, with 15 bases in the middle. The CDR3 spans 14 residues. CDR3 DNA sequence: TGTGCCAGCAGCCGAGACCAGGTGGTCTATGGCTACACCTTC. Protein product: CASSRDQVVYGYTF.

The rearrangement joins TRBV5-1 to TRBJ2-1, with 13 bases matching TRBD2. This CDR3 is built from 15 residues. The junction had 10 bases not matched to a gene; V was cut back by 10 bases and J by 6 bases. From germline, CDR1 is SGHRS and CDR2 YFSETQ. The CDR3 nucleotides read TGCGCCTGCCAGATACTAGCGGGGGGGAGCAATGAGCAGTTCTTC. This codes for CACQILAGGSNEQFF.

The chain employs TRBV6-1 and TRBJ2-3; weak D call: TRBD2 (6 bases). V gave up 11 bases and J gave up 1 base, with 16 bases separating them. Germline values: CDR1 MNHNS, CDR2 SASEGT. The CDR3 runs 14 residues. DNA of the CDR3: TGTGCCGGGGGGACGTACAGAGGCACAGATACGCAGTATTTT. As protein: CAGGTYRGTDTQYF.

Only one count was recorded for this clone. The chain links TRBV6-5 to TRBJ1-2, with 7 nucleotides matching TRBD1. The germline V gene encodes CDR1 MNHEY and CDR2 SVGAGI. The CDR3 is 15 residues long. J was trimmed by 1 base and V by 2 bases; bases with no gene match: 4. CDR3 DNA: TGTGCCAGCAGTTACCGACAGGGTGTTAACTATGGCTACACCTTC. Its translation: CASSYRQGVNYGYTF.

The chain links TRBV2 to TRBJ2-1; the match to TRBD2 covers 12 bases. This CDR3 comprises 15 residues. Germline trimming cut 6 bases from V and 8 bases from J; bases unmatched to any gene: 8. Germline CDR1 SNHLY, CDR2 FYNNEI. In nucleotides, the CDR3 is TGTGCCAGCAGAGTTGGGGCTAGCGGGGGGGATGAGCAGTTCTTC. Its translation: CASRVGASGGDEQFF.